Presented here are 16 T cell receptor beta chains from one specimen sequenced in a study of cytomegalovirus exposure and HLA in healthy donors. The PCR was carried out with 60 Vbeta primers and 13 Jbeta primers. Assay used: immunoSEQ multiplex PCR; TCRdb lists only in-frame clones, some missing. The repertoire has around 120,000 clones, around 70% of them found once; the top ten carry 6.5% to 9%. Sequencing used PBMCs. The origin of the receptors is a woman aged 40 to 55 in good health and CMV-seropositive.

The V gene is TRBV4-3, the J gene TRBJ1-2, with 10 bases lining up with TRBD1. The germline gives CDR1 LGHNA, CDR2 YSLEER. V gave up 0 bases and J gave up 8 bases; unmatched junction bases: 9. This CDR3 is 16 amino acids long. CDR3 bases: TGCGCCAGCAGCCAAGATACGGGGACAGGGGTTGGCGGCTACACCTTC. Translated: CASSQDTGTGVGGYTF.

The chain has TRBV4-3 and TRBJ2-2, with 11 positions matching TRBD2. Trimming cost V 3 bases and J 7 bases; bases outside gene matches: 10. This CDR3 spans 17 amino acids. Germline loops: CDR1 LGHNA, CDR2 YSLEER. CDR3 sequence reads: CASSQGSSGGLGGELFF. In DNA form, the CDR3 reads TGCGCCAGCAGCCAGGGCTCTAGCGGGGGGCTCGGCGGGGAGCTGTTTTTT.

In this sample, this clone turned up a few times. V and J are TRBV11-2 and TRBJ2-1; TRBD1 matches at 8 bases. V lost 0 bases and J lost 7; bases outside the gene matches: 14. The germline gives CDR1 SGHAT, CDR2 FQNNGV. CDR3 length equals 18 residues. The CDR3 region is CASSLEGLDRGSGNEQFF. The CDR3 DNA is TGTGCCAGCAGCTTAGAAGGTCTAGACAGGGGTAGTGGGAATGAGCAGTTCTTC.

Here the CDR3 reads CASSTQHRGWTEAFF. In DNA form, the CDR3 reads TGTGCCAGCAGTACCCAACACAGGGGATGGACTGAAGCTTTCTTT. This chain uses TRBV28 with TRBJ1-1, with 7 bases matching TRBD1. The V gene's germline CDR1 is MDHEN and CDR2 SYDVKM. V lost 5 bases to trimming and J lost 5 bases; unmatched junction nucleotides: 11. CDR3 length: 15 residues.

The chain recombines TRBV9 with TRBJ2-1; D perhaps matches TRBD2 (7 bases). CDR3 size: 15 residues. Germline values: CDR1 SGDLS, CDR2 YYNGEE. V lost 4 bases, J lost 4 bases, and 15 bases lay in between. This CDR3 reads CASSIGAGAYNEQFF. Here the CDR3 DNA reads TGTGCCAGCAGCATAGGGGCGGGGGCGTACAATGAGCAGTTCTTC.

The gene calls are TRBV2 and TRBJ1-2, with no clear D. V gave up 2 bases and J gave up 4 bases, with 11 bases separating them. CDR1 is SNHLY, CDR2 FYNNEI, per germline. There are 14 residues in the CDR3. The CDR3 here is CASSENGVGYGYTF. The CDR3 bases are TGTGCCAGCAGTGAAAACGGGGTTGGCTATGGCTACACCTTC.

The chain carries TRBV10-3 and TRBJ2-7, with D possibly matching TRBD1 (6 bases). The CDR3 spans 12 residues. Germline V gene sequence: CDR1 ENHRY, CDR2 SYGVKD. Between the trimmed V and J ends, which lost 6 bases and 5 bases, there was a span of 11 bases. The CDR3 spells CAIRGDTHEQYF. The CDR3 DNA sequence: TGTGCCATCAGGGGGGACACCCACGAGCAGTACTTC.

The chain employs TRBV6-5 and TRBJ2-7, with D maybe TRBD1 (5 bases). The V gene lost 4 bases and the J gene lost 2 bases, with 15 bases spanning the gap. Germline CDR1 is MNHEY and CDR2 is SVGAGI. This CDR3 has 15 amino acids. CDR3 DNA sequence: TGTGCCAGCAGTTTTAGTAGGACAATCCCCTACGAGCAGTACTTC. Amino acid sequence: CASSFSRTIPYEQYF.

This clone has only one observation. The chain uses TRBV6-5 and TRBJ2-2; D ambiguous. Germline CDR1 MNHEY, CDR2 SVGAGI. CDR3 length equals 16 residues. With 2 bases removed from V and 1 base from J, the gap between germline ends came to 11 bases. The CDR3: CASSYVGRMNTGELFF. The CDR3 DNA reads as TGTGCCAGCAGTTACGTGGGCAGGATGAACACCGGGGAGCTGTTTTTT.

This clone was found once. The genes are TRBV7-2 and TRBJ1-1, with no clear D. Germline V lookup: CDR1 SGHTA, CDR2 FQGNSA. The CDR3 length is 12 residues. Trimming removed 1 base from V and 8 bases from J, with 8 bases in between. DNA of the CDR3: TGTGCCAGCAGCTTAGAGGAGCAGGAAGCTTTCTTT. Protein sequence: CASSLEEQEAFF.

The chain has TRBV4-1 and TRBJ2-6; 7 bases fit TRBD2. The CDR3 sequence is 18 residues long. J was trimmed by 0 bases and V by 4 bases; bases with no gene match: 9. CDR1 MGHRA and CDR2 YSYEKL come from the germline V gene. The CDR3 DNA sequence: TGCGCCAGCAGCCTAGCGGGCCAGGTCGGCTCTGGGGCCAACGTCCTGACTTTC. Protein: CASSLAGQVGSGANVLTF.

The chain joins TRBV4-3 to TRBJ1-6; maybe TRBD1 (6 bases). V gave up 4 bases and J gave up 5 bases, with 15 bases separating them. Germline V lookup: CDR1 LGHNA, CDR2 YSLEER. The CDR3 has 16 amino acids. As DNA, the CDR3 is TGCGCCAGCAGCCCAGGGGAGGGCCTAGATAATTCACCCCTCCACTTT. Encoded protein: CASSPGEGLDNSPLHF.

The V gene is TRBV6-5, the J gene TRBJ2-1; no firm D call. Trimming pared 10 bases from V and 2 bases from J, leaving 12 bases between. CDR3 length: 13 amino acids. Looked up from germline, CDR1 is MNHEY and CDR2 is SVGAGI. For the CDR3, the DNA is TGTGCCAACTTCGCGCTTACCTACAATGAGCAGTTCTTC. It yields the protein CANFALTYNEQFF.

This clone was recorded only once. This sequence joins TRBV9 and TRBJ2-3, with 8 nucleotides matching TRBD2. The CDR3 has 15 amino acids. Germline assignment: CDR1 SGDLS and CDR2 YYNGEE. With 0 bases clipped from V and 5 bases from J, the junction kept 5 bases outside the gene matches. CDR3 coding DNA: TGTGCCAGCAGCGTAGCCGGGGGGGAAGAAGATACGCAGTATTTT. Its protein product is CASSVAGGEEDTQYF.

The chain uses TRBV10-3 and TRBJ2-2, with 8 bases that match TRBD1. The germline V gene has CDR1 ENHRY and CDR2 SYGVKD. The junction had 3 bases not matched to a gene; V was cut back by 2 bases and J by 1 base. This CDR3 region has 16 residues. Written as DNA, the CDR3 is TGTGCCATCAGTGAGCCAGACAGGGGGAACACCGGGGAGCTGTTTTTT. It encodes CAISEPDRGNTGELFF.

CDR3 protein: CASSDRAGNQPQHF. CDR3 nucleotides: TGTGCCAGCAGTGACAGGGCCGGCAATCAGCCCCAGCATTTT. The genes are TRBV2 and TRBJ1-5; TRBD1 might be the D (5 bases). The V gene lost 3 bases and the J gene lost 2 bases, with 8 bases spanning the gap. The CDR3 is made up of 14 amino acids. Germline V gene lookup returns CDR1 SNHLY and CDR2 FYNNEI. The whole variable domain, remainder taken from reference TRBV2 and TRBJ1-5, is EPEVTQTPSHQVTQMGQEVILRCVPISNHLYFYWYRQILGQKVEFLVSFYNNEISEKSEIFDDQFSVERPDGSNFTLKIRSTKLEDSAMYFCASSDRAGNQPQHFGDGTRLSIL.